These 26 T cell receptor beta chains were all obtained from the same sample, sequenced in a study of blood T cell repertoires in COVID-19 (TCRdb year 2020). Library creation used the immunoSEQ multiplex PCR assay. TCRdb carries this immuneACCESS record with in-frame sequences only. Its versions omit some clonotypes, under half of them owing to an unresolved V gene in the studies checked, with the rest unexplained. The sample table lists 100,000 to 150,000 clones, 70% to 90% of them with a count of one. Approximately 3.3% of the sample lies in the top ten. Sequenced sample: peripheral blood. The receptors here all came from a woman in her sixties or seventies with acute or convalescent COVID-19.

V is TRBV28 and J is TRBJ1-1; TRBD1 agrees at 8 bases. Germline loops: CDR1 MDHEN, CDR2 SYDVKM. The CDR3 extends over 14 amino acids. J was trimmed by 3 bases and V by 6 bases; bases with no gene match: 6. Written as DNA, the CDR3 is TGTGCCAGCAGCAGGGGGCTGGGTCACACTGAAGCTTTCTTT. It translates to CASSRGLGHTEAFF.

The chain uses TRBV30 and TRBJ1-5; TRBD1 matches 8 bases. The ends lost 0 bases at V and 6 bases at J; junction bases unmatched: 4. CDR3 length: 14 residues. CDR1 is GTSNPN, CDR2 SVGIG, per germline (reference sequence). For the CDR3, the DNA is TGTGCCTGGAGTGTCGGACAGGGAGGTCAGCCCCAGCATTTT. Its protein is CAWSVGQGGQPQHF.

The chain carries TRBV7-2 and TRBJ1-1, with D hard to call. Deletions cut 1 base from V and 1 base from J, with 10 bases between. From germline, CDR1 is SGHTA and CDR2 FQGNSA. The CDR3 has 15 residues. The CDR3 loop reads CASSLVQLSNTEAFF. Here the CDR3 DNA reads TGTGCCAGCAGCTTAGTTCAGTTATCGAACACTGAAGCTTTCTTT.

The chain couples TRBV10-3 to TRBJ1-1; TRBD1 matches 7 bases. Germline V gives CDR1 ENHRY, CDR2 SYGVKD. The junction had 8 bases not matched to a gene; V was cut back by 0 bases and J by 4 bases. The CDR3 length is 16 residues. This CDR3 reads CAISESSQGVGTEAFF. The CDR3 nucleotides are TGTGCCATCAGTGAGTCCTCCCAGGGGGTGGGCACTGAAGCTTTCTTT.

The chain uses TRBV4-1 and TRBJ1-5; no clear D. This CDR3 region has 15 residues. The germline V gene has CDR1 MGHRA and CDR2 YSYEKL. V was cut by 4 bases and J by 7 bases, with 17 bases left in between. CDR3 sequence reads: CASSPTFREKQPQHF. The CDR3 coding sequence is TGCGCCAGCAGCCCGACATTTCGAGAAAAACAGCCCCAGCATTTT.

The V gene is TRBV5-1, the J gene TRBJ1-2; TRBD1 agrees at 9 bases. This CDR3 comprises 14 residues. Germline values: CDR1 SGHRS, CDR2 YFSETQ. V lost 4 bases, J lost 4 bases, and 5 bases stayed unmatched. For the CDR3, the DNA is TGCGCCAGCAGCGCCGGACAGGGGCCCTATGGCTACACCTTC. Amino acid sequence: CASSAGQGPYGYTF.

This clone was seen only a few times. CDR3 amino acids: CASSQAGQLNIQYF. The CDR3 DNA is TGTGCCAGCAGCCAAGCGGGACAGCTAAACATTCAGTACTTC. This chain links TRBV3-1 (or the pseudogene TRBV3-2) with TRBJ2-4; 7 nucleotides agree with TRBD1. Trimming cost V 1 base and J 6 bases; bases outside gene matches: 3. Germline V gives CDR1 LGHDT, CDR2 YNNKEL (reference sequence). The length of the CDR3 is 14 residues.

This clone was seen only a few times. This chain connects TRBV12-5 to TRBJ1-3; D ambiguous. This CDR3 has 16 residues. The germline CDR1 and CDR2 sequences are LGHNT and FRNRAP. V lost 3 bases and J 6 bases, leaving 18 bases between the germline ends. The CDR3 loop reads CASGFVGEASINTIYF. Written as DNA, the CDR3 is TGTGCTAGTGGTTTTGTCGGTGAAGCCTCTATAAACACCATATATTTT.

This clone has more than one count but fewer than ten. This rearrangement joins TRBV6-4 to TRBJ2-1; 10 bases map to TRBD2. Trimming at V came to 2 bases and at J to 8 bases, leaving 6 bases not matched to a gene. The CDR3 spans 15 residues. CDR1 and CDR2 from the germline V gene are MRHNA and SNTAGT. CDR3 sequence reads: CASSDASGSGHEQFF. CDR3 bases: TGTGCCAGCAGTGACGCTAGCGGGAGTGGGCATGAGCAGTTCTTC.

This clone was detected only once. This rearrangement joins TRBV7-2 to TRBJ2-5, with 7 bases lining up with TRBD2. CDR1 is SGHTA and CDR2 is FQGNSA in the germline V gene. J gave up 5 bases and V 1 base, and 1 base lay outside the gene matches. This CDR3 region has 13 residues. The CDR3 spells CASSLVGGETQYF. The DNA for the CDR3 is TGTGCCAGCAGCTTAGTCGGGGGGGAGACCCAGTACTTC.

Here the CDR3 DNA reads TGTGCCAGCAGTTTACGGGCGGGAGGCCCCCAAGAGACCCAGTACTTC. Protein product: CASSLRAGGPQETQYF. This rearrangement joins TRBV28 to TRBJ2-5; 8 bases align to TRBD2. Per the germline V gene, CDR1 is MDHEN and CDR2 is SYDVKM. The CDR3 is 16 residues long. V gave up 2 bases and J gave up 1 base; unmatched junction bases: 6.

The chain couples TRBV28 to TRBJ1-5; no reliable D call. Germline CDR1 is MDHEN and CDR2 is SYDVKM. The CDR3 length is 14 residues. V lost 3 bases and J 2 bases, leaving 8 bases between the germline ends. The CDR3 sequence: CASSFGPGNQPQHF. The CDR3 DNA sequence: TGTGCCAGCAGTTTTGGTCCGGGCAATCAGCCCCAGCATTTT.

The chain uses TRBV24-1 and TRBJ1-2, with D unclear. This CDR3 comprises 14 residues. Germline V lookup: CDR1 KGHDR, CDR2 SFDVKD. V was trimmed by 3 bases and J by 3 bases, leaving 10 bases between them. The CDR3 here is CATSDVTRYYGYTF. Written as DNA, the CDR3 is TGTGCCACCAGTGATGTAACTCGTTACTATGGCTACACCTTC.

The J gene is TRBJ2-7, the V gene TRBV28, with D unresolved. Germline V gene lookup returns CDR1 MDHEN and CDR2 SYDVKM. This CDR3 contains 9 residues. The CDR3: CASSRGPVV. In nucleotides, the CDR3 is TGTGCCAGCAGCCGAGGCCCGGTCGTC.

The rearrangement links TRBV5-6 to TRBJ1-4, with 7 bases identical to TRBD1. Per germline, CDR1 SGHDT and CDR2 YYEEEE. V shed 5 bases, J shed 8 bases, and the junction held 12 bases outside the gene matches. The CDR3 is 15 amino acids. In DNA, the CDR3 is TGTGCCAGCAGTCGGAGACAGGGACGAACCGAAAAACTGTTTTTT. It codes for CASSRRQGRTEKLFF.

This clone was seen more than once but under ten times. The rearrangement links TRBV30 to TRBJ2-5, with 10 nucleotides matching TRBD2. Germline values: CDR1 GTSNPN, CDR2 SVGIG (reference sequence). Trimming removed 7 bases from V and 9 bases from J; junction bases left unmatched: 14. The CDR3 spans 14 residues. CDR3 sequence: CAYSSGRLGAAQYF. As DNA, the CDR3 is TGTGCCTACTCTAGCGGGAGATTAGGGGCGGCCCAGTACTTC.

The J gene is TRBJ2-3, the V gene TRBV5-6; 11 bases agree with TRBD2. This CDR3 comprises 17 residues. CDR1 is SGHDT and CDR2 is YYEEEE in the germline V gene. Germline trimming cut 4 bases from V and 4 bases from J; bases unmatched to any gene: 11. CDR3 DNA: TGTGCCAGCAGCCGGCCCACTAGCGGGAGTCCCCCAGATACGCAGTATTTT. As protein: CASSRPTSGSPPDTQYF. Variable domain in full (rest from reference TRBV5-6 and TRBJ2-3): DAGVTQSPTHLIKTRGQQVTLRCSPKSGHDTVSWYQQALGQGPQFIFQYYEEEERQRGNFPDRFSGHQFPNYSSELNVNALLLGDSALYLCASSRPTSGSPPDTQYFGPGTRLTVL.

The V and J genes are TRBV15 and TRBJ1-5, with D tentatively TRBD1 (5 bases). Trimming left V 0 bases short and J 3 bases short, with 9 bases between. Germline CDR1 LNHNV, CDR2 YYDKDF (reference sequence). There are 15 residues in the CDR3. The CDR3: CATSRDQGANQPQHF. CDR3 sequence (DNA): TGTGCCACCAGCAGAGATCAGGGTGCCAATCAGCCCCAGCATTTT.

The CDR3: CASSSNPRGTGGHQPQHF. DNA of the CDR3: TGTGCCAGCAGTTCAAATCCGAGGGGGACAGGAGGTCATCAGCCCCAGCATTTT. J is TRBJ1-5 and V is TRBV6-2 or TRBV6-3, with TRBD1 matching 8 bases. Germline loops: CDR1 MNHEY, CDR2 SVGEGT. This CDR3 has 18 residues. The V and J ends lost 4 bases and 5 bases, in that order; junction bases with no gene match: 16.

This rearrangement joins TRBV30 to TRBJ2-7, with D possibly TRBD2 on 6 matching bases. This CDR3 is 14 amino acids long. Trimming took off 5 bases at V and 5 bases at J, with 19 bases between the two ends. Germline CDR1 is GTSNPN and CDR2 is SVGIG (reference sequence). The CDR3 nucleotides are TGTGCCTGGCGTCCTAGCGCAAGTTTCGACGAGCAGTACTTC. Residues: CAWRPSASFDEQYF.

The chain links TRBV11-3 to TRBJ2-1; D is ambiguous. Germline CDR1 reads SGHNT; CDR2 reads YENEEA. CDR3 length: 16 residues. Trimming pared 5 bases from V and 0 bases from J, leaving 14 bases between. DNA for the CDR3: TGTGCCAGCAGCCGATCCGGGTCAAGCTCCTACAATGAGCAGTTCTTC. This gives the protein CASSRSGSSSYNEQFF. Based on the CDR3 plus reference TRBV11-3 and TRBJ2-1, the full variable domain is EAGVVQSPRYKIIEKKQPVAFWCNPISGHNTLYWYLQNLGQGPELLIRYENEEAVDDSQLPKDRFSAERLKGVDSTLKIQPAELGDSAVYLCASSRSGSSSYNEQFFGPGTRLTVL.

The chain recombines TRBV7-8 with TRBJ1-1, with 7 bases matching TRBD1. The V and J ends lost 3 bases and 10 bases, in that order; junction bases with no gene match: 8. Germline V gives CDR1 SGHVS, CDR2 FQNEAQ. CDR3 length: 13 residues. The CDR3 DNA reads TGTGCCAGCAGCTTCGGACAGGACTCGGGAGCTTTCTTT. The encoded protein is CASSFGQDSGAFF.

The table lists this clone with a few counts. This chain connects TRBV2 to TRBJ2-1; 14 bases are a match to TRBD2. CDR3 length equals 14 residues. CDR1 and CDR2 from the germline V gene are SNHLY and FYNNEI. With V trimmed by 6 bases and J by 5 bases, 0 bases remained unmatched. CDR3 loop: CASRTSGRDNEQFF. CDR3 sequence (DNA): TGTGCCAGCAGGACTAGCGGGAGGGACAATGAGCAGTTCTTC.

V usage is TRBV7-3 and J usage is TRBJ2-1, with 8 bases aligning to TRBD1. V was clipped by 5 bases and J by 6 bases; unmatched bases: 9. Germline V lookup: CDR1 SGHTA, CDR2 FQGTGA. There are 15 residues in the CDR3. This CDR3 is CASSQGQVKVNEQFF. CDR3 bases: TGTGCCAGCAGCCAGGGACAGGTTAAGGTCAATGAGCAGTTCTTC.

The V gene is TRBV3-1 (or the pseudogene TRBV3-2), the J gene TRBJ1-2; D gene unclear. Germline V gene data show CDR1 as LGHDT and CDR2 as YNNKEL (reference sequence). Trimming left V 1 base short and J 2 bases short, with 5 bases between. This CDR3 is 13 amino acids long. CDR3 sequence reads: CASSQVRNYGYTF. The CDR3 bases are TGTGCCAGCAGCCAAGTCAGGAACTATGGCTACACCTTC.

The J gene is TRBJ1-5, the V gene TRBV6-6, with no clear D. Germline loops: CDR1 MNHNY, CDR2 SVGAGI (reference sequence). This CDR3 is 15 amino acids long. V shed 6 bases and J shed 4 bases, with 16 bases lying between them. The CDR3 loop is CASSPQAGGNQPQHF. In nucleotides, the CDR3 is TGTGCCAGCAGCCCCCAGGCGGGCGGGAATCAGCCCCAGCATTTT.